The present TCR beta chain was sequenced within a study of beta chain features in type 1 diabetes. Study results and limitations: Any role of HLA type in TCRB rearrangement remained unresolved here. All four CD4+ subsets from Type 1 diabetes patients carried moderately but significantly shorter TCRB CDR3s. When cDNA is sequenced, cells with high TCR expression could be over-represented.

Every isolated RNA sample was fully reverse transcribed, so sequencing captured expressed TCRB transcripts. Generated by immunoSEQ multiplex PCR, the TCRdb table keeps only in-frame clones and is missing some. The table has about 240,000 clones, about 15% seen once. J was trimmed by 5 bases and V by 4 bases; bases with no gene match: 11. In germline, CDR1 is MNHNS, CDR2 SASEGT. CDR3 length equals 16 residues. Regarding this clone: Antigen specificity is unknown.

Only one heparinised blood draw was taken per donor, and its volume averaged around 100 mL. What was sequenced was naive CD4+ T cells from blood. The clonotype was recovered from a man aged 25 to 40 with type 1 diabetes. This chain uses TRBV6-1 with TRBJ1-5, with 7 bases that match TRBD1. CDR3 nucleotide sequence: TGTGCCAGCAGTGGGGAGATCAGGGGGATCGATCAGCCCCAGCATTTT. Amino acid sequence: CASSGEIRGIDQPQHF.